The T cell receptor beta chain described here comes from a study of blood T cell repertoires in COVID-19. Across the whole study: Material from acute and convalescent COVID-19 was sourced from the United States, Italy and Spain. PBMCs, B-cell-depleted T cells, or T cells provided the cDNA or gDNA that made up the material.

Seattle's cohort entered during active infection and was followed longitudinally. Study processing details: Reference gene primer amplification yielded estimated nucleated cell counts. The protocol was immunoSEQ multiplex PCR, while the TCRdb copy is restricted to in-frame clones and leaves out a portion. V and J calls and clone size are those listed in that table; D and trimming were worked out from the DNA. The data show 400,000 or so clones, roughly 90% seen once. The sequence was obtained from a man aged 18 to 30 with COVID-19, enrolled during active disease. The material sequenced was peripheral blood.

DNA for the CDR3: TGTGCCAGCAGAGCGTCGGGGGGGCCCGGGGAGCTGTTTTTT. It specifies CASRASGGPGELFF. V usage is TRBV3-1 (or the pseudogene TRBV3-2) and J usage is TRBJ2-2, with TRBD2 matching 8 bases. Trimming cost V 6 bases and J 6 bases; bases outside gene matches: 6. This CDR3 comprises 14 residues. In germline, CDR1 is LGHDT, CDR2 YNNKEL (reference sequence).